This entry lists 9 T cell receptor beta chains sequenced from one sample in a study of shared clonotypes between healthy human individuals. Clones were read by immunoSEQ multiplex PCR, and TCRdb kept only the in-frame ones, dropping some. The sample records around 990,000 clones, about 72% being singletons. Sequencing was carried out using memory CD4+ T cells from PBMCs. Subset reported: CD45RA-negative fraction. These receptors were collected from a man between 18 and 35 years old in good health. Some clones in this sample may be carry-over from other donors' samples.

This clone showed up just a few times. V gene TRBV19 combines with J gene TRBJ1-5; no clear D gene. V lost 10 bases and J lost 2, with 15 bases in between. Germline V CDR1 and CDR2: LNHDA, SQIVND (reference sequence). This CDR3 comprises 14 residues. This CDR3 is CATETRAGNQPQHF. CDR3 DNA: TGTGCCACAGAGACAAGGGCAGGCAATCAGCCCCAGCATTTT.

V usage is TRBV5-4 and J usage is TRBJ1-1; D possibly corresponds to TRBD1 (6 bases). Germline V gene sequence: CDR1 SGHNT, CDR2 YYREEE (reference sequence). This CDR3 contains 14 residues. Trimming removed 4 bases at V and 4 bases at J, with 14 bases between. CDR3 sequence: CASSPGGGGTEAFF. The CDR3 DNA reads TGTGCCAGCAGCCCCGGGGGGGGCGGCACTGAAGCTTTCTTT.

The V call is TRBV4-1, the J call TRBJ1-1, with D unresolved. The V gene's germline CDR1 is MGHRA and CDR2 YSYEKL. The germline V and J ends were trimmed by 0 bases and 3 bases, with 14 bases remaining between them. The CDR3 has 16 residues. The CDR3 reads CASSQDFPGSDTEAFF. The CDR3 DNA reads as TGCGCCAGCAGCCAAGATTTCCCCGGATCGGACACTGAAGCTTTCTTT.

This clone was seen a single time. The chain has TRBV5-1 and TRBJ2-3; unclear D gene. The germline V gene has CDR1 SGHRS and CDR2 YFSETQ. There are 15 residues in the CDR3. V was trimmed by 0 bases and J by 0 bases, leaving 8 bases between them. CDR3 in DNA: TGCGCCAGCAGCTTGGAACAGCGAAGCACAGATACGCAGTATTTT. It is translated as CASSLEQRSTDTQYF.

The chain is built from TRBV28 and TRBJ2-7; a weak D match, TRBD1 (5 bases). CDR3 length: 16 amino acids. CDR1 is MDHEN, CDR2 SYDVKM, per germline. V lost 6 bases and J 0 bases, leaving 18 bases between the germline ends. The CDR3 DNA is TGTGCCAGCAGCCTACTTTTCGACAGACCCTCCTACGAGCAGTACTTC. Amino acid sequence: CASSLLFDRPSYEQYF. Based on the CDR3 plus reference TRBV28 and TRBJ2-7, the full variable domain is DVKVTQSSRYLVKRTGEKVFLECVQDMDHENMFWYRQDPGLGLRLIYFSYDVKMKEKGDIPEGYSVSREKKERFSLILESASTNQTSMYLCASSLLFDRPSYEQYFGPGTRLTVT.

This chain uses TRBV30 with TRBJ1-5, with TRBD1 matching 8 bases. Losses at the gene ends were 1 base for V and 6 bases for J; bases not matched to a gene: 5. This CDR3 spans 14 amino acids. CDR1 and CDR2 (germline): GTSNPN, SVGIG (reference sequence). CDR3 region: CAWSEAGGGQPQHF. The DNA of the CDR3 is TGTGCCTGGAGTGAGGCAGGGGGCGGTCAGCCCCAGCATTTT.

V and J are TRBV9 and TRBJ1-4; no clear D. Germline V gives CDR1 SGDLS, CDR2 YYNGEE. The CDR3 consists of 13 residues. V lost 2 bases and J lost 8, with 10 bases in between. The chain's CDR3 is CASSVGGSEKLFF. For the CDR3, the DNA is TGTGCCAGCAGCGTCGGCGGCTCGGAAAAACTGTTTTTT.

In regard to this clone: The sample holds other DNA sequences that translate to the same CDR3. J is TRBJ2-7 and V is TRBV7-8; 8 bases are shared with TRBD1. The CDR3 contains 13 residues. CDR1 SGHVS and CDR2 FQNEAQ come from the germline V gene. The junction had 6 bases not matched to a gene; V was cut back by 4 bases and J by 7 bases. The CDR3 here is CASSSDRGGEQYF. In nucleotides, the CDR3 is TGTGCCAGCAGCTCTGACAGGGGCGGAGAGCAGTACTTC.

This sequence joins TRBV5-1 and TRBJ2-7; D is unresolved. Trimming took off 2 bases at V and 0 bases at J, with 6 bases between the two ends. Germline V CDR1 and CDR2: SGHRS, YFSETQ. The CDR3 covers 13 residues. CDR3 in DNA: TGCGCCAGCAGCTTTCCTGACTCCTACGAGCAGTACTTC. Residues: CASSFPDSYEQYF.